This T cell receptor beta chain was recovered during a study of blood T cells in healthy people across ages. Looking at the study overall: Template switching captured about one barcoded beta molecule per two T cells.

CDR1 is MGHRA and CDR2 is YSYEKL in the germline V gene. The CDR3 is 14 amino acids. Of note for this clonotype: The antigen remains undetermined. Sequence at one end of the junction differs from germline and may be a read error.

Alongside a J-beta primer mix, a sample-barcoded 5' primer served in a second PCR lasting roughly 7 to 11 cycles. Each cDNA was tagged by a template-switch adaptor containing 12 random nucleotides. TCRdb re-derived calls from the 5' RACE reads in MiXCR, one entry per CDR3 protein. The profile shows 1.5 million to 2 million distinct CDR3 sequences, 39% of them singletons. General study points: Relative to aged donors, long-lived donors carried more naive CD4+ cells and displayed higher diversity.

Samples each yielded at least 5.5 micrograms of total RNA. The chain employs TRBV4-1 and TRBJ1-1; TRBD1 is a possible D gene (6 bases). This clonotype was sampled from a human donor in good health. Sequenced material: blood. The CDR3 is CASSQDPGDTGAFF. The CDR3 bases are TGCGCCAGCAGCCAAGATCCTGGGGACACTGGAGCTTTCTTT.